Given below is one TCR beta chain in context. These data come from a study of blood T cell repertoires in COVID-19. Study-wide background: PBMCs, B-cell-depleted T cells, or T cells provided the cDNA or gDNA that made up the material.

The CDR3 spans 14 residues. Repertoires were generated with immunoSEQ multiplex PCR, while TCRdb's copy carries only in-frame clones and drops some. The repertoire consists of around 260,000 clones, with approximately 91% occurring once and the leading ten covering just under 0.95%. The V call is TRBV12-1, the J call TRBJ1-1. TRBV12-1 corresponds to a pseudogene. This receptor was taken from a woman aged 40-49 years who had recovered from COVID-19. Sequencing used peripheral blood. CDR3 nucleotide sequence: TGTGCCAGCAGCTCTCACCGCGGCGACACTGAAGCTTTCTTT. As protein: CASSSHRGDTEAFF.